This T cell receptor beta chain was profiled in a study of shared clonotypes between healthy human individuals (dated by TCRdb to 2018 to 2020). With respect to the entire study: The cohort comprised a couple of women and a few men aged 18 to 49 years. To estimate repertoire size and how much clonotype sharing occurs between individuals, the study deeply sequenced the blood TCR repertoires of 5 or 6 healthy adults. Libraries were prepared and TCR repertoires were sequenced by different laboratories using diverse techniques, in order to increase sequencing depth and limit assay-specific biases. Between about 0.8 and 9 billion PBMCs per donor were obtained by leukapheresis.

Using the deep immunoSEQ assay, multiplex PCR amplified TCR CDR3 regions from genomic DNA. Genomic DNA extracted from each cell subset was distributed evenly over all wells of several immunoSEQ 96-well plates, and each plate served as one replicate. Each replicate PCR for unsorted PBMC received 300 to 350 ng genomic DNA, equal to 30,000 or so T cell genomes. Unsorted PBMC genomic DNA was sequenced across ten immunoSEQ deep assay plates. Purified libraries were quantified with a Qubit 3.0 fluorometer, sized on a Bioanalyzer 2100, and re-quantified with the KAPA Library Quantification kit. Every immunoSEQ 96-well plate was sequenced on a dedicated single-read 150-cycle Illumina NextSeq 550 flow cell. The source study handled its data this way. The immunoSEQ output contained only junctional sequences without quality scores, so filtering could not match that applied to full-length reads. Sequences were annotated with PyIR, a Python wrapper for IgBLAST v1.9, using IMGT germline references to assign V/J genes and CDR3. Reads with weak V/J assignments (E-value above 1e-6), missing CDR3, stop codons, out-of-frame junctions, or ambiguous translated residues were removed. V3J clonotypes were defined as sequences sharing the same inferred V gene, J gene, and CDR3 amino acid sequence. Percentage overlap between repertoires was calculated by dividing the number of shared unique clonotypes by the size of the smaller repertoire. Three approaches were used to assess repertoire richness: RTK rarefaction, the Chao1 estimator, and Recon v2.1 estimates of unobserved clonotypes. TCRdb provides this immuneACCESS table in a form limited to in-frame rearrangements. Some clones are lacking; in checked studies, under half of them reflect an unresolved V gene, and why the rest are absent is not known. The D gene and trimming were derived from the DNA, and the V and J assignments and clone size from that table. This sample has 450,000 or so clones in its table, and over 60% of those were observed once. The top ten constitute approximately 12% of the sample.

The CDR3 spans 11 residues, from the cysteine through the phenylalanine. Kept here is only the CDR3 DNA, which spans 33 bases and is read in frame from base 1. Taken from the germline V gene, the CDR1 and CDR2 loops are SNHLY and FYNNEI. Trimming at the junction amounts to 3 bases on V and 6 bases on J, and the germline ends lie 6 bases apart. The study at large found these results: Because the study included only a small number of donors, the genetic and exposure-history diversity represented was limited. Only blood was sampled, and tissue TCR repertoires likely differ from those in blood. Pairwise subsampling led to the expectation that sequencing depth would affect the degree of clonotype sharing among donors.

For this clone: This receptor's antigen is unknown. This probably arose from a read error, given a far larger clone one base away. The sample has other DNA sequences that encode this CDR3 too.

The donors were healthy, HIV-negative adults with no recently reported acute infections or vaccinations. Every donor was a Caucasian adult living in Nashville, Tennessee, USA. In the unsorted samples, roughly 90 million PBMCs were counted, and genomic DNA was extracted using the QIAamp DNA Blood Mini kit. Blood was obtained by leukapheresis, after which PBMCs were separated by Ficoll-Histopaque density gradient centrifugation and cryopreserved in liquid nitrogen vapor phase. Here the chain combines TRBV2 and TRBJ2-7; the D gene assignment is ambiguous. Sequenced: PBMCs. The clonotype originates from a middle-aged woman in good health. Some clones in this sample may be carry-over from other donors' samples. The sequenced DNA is TGTGCCAGCAGTGAGGTGACCGAGCAGTACTTC. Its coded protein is CASSEVTEQYF.